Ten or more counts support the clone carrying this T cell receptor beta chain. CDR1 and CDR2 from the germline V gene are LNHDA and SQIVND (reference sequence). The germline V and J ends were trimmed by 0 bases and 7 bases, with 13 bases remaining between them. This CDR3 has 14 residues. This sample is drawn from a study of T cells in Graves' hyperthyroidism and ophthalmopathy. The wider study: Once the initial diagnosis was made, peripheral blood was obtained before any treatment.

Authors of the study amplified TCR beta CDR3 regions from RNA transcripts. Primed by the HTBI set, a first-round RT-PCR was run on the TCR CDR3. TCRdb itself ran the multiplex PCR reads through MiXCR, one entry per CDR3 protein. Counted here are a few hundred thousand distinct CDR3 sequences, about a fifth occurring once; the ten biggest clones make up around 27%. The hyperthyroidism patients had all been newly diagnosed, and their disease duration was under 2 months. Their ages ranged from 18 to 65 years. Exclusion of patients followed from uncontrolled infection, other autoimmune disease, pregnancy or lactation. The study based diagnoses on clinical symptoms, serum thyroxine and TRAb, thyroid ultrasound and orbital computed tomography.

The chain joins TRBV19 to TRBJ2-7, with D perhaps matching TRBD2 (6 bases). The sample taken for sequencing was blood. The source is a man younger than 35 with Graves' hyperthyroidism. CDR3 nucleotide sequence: TGTGCCAGTAGTATAGAGGACGGGGGAAGTGAGCAGTACTTC. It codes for CASSIEDGGSEQYF.